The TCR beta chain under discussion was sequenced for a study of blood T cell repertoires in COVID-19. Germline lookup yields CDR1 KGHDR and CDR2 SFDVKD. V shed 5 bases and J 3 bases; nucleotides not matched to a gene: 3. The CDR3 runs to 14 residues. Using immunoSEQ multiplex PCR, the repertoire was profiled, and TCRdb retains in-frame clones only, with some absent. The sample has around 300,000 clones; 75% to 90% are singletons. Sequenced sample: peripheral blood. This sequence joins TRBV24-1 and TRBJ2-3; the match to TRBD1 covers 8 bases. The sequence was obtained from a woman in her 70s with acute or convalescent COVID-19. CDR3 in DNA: TGTGCCACCAGTGCAGGGGGCCCTACAGATACGCAGTATTTT. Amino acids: CATSAGGPTDTQYF.